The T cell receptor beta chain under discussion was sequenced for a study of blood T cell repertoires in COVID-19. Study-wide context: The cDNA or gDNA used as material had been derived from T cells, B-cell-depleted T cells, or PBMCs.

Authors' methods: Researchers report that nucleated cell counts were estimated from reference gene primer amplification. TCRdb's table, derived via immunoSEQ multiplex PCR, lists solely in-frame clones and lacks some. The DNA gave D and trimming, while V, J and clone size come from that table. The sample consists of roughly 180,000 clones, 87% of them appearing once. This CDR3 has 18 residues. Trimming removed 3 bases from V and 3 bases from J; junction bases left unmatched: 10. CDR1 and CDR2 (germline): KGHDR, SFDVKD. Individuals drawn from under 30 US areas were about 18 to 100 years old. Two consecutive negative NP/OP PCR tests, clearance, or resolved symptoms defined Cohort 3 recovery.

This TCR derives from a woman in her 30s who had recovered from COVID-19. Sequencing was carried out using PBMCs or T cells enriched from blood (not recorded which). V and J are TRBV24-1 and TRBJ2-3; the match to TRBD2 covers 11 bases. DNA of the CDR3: TGTGCCACCAGTGATCGACGACTGACTAGCGGGGATACAGATACGCAGTATTTT. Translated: CATSDRRLTSGDTDTQYF.